This T cell receptor beta chain was recovered during a study of Ad26.COV2.S vaccination and SARS-CoV-2 variants. A remark on this clone: Antigen unknown.

Treatment here: 15 to 20 received Ad26.COV2.S at low or high dose, single or two shots; roughly 5 received placebo; per-sample allocation not given. On day 63 after the first injection, vaccine and placebo recipients gave samples. Clones were read by immunoSEQ multiplex PCR, and TCRdb kept only the in-frame ones, dropping some. Of around 450,000 clones listed, roughly 90% were seen once; the top ten hold less than 4.5%. Notes on the study in general: Breadth, reportedly substantial, characterized the spike-specific CD8+ and CD4+ T cell responses after vaccination. Recipients of either vaccine or placebo displayed similar breadth of non-spike TCRs.

Germline V lookup: CDR1 SEHNR, CDR2 FQNEAQ (reference sequence). Trimming took 0 bases from V and 8 from J, leaving 13 bases between them. The CDR3 runs to 14 residues. This clonotype was obtained from a person between 18 and 65 years old who received the Ad26.COV2.S COVID-19 vaccine or a placebo. This chain joins TRBV7-9 and TRBJ1-2; D unclear. The sample in question was peripheral blood, obtained in a trial of Ad26.COV2.S vaccine versus placebo. The CDR3 is CASSLANGGWGYTF. The CDR3 DNA follows: TGTGCCAGCAGCTTAGCGAATGGAGGTTGGGGCTACACCTTC.